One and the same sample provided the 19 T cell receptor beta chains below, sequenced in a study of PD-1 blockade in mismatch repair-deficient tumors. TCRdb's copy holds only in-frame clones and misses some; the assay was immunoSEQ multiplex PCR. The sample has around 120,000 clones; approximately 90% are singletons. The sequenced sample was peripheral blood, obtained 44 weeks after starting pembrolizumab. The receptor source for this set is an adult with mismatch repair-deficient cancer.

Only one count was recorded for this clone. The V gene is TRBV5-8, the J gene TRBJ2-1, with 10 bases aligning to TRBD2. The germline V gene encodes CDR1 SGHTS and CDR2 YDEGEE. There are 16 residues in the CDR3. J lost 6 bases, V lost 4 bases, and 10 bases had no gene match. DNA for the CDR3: TGTGCCAGCAGCCCCAAACTAGCGGGAACGATCAATGAGCAGTTCTTC. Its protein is CASSPKLAGTINEQFF.

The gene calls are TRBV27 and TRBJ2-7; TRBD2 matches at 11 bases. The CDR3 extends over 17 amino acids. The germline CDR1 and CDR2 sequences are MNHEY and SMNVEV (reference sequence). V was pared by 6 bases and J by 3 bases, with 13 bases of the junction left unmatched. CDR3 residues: CASSPTPGLAAYYEQYF. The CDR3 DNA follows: TGTGCCAGCAGCCCCACTCCGGGACTAGCGGCCTACTACGAGCAGTACTTC.

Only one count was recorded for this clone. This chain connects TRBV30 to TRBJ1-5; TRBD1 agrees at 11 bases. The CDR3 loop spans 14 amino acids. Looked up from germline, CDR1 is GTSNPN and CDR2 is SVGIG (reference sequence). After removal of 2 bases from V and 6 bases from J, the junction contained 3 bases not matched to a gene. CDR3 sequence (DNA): TGTGCCTGGAGTCTGGGACAGGGGGTTCAGCCCCAGCATTTT. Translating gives CAWSLGQGVQPQHF. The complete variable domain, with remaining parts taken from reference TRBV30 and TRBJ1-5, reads SQTIHQWPATLVQPVGSPLSLECTVEGTSNPNLYWYRQAAGRGLQLLFYSVGIGQISSEVPQNLSASRPQDRQFILSSKKLLLSDSGFYLCAWSLGQGVQPQHFGDGTRLSIL.

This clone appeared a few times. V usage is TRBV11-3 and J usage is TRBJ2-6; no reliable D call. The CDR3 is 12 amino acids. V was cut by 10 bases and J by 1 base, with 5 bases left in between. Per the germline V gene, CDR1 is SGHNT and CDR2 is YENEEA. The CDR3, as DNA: TGTGCCATTACATCTGGGGCCAACGTCCTGACTTTC. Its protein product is CAITSGANVLTF.

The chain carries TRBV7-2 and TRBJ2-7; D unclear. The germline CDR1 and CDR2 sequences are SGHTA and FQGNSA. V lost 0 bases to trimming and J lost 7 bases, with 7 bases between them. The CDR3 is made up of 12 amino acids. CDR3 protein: CASSLASKEQYF. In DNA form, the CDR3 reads TGTGCCAGCAGCTTAGCGTCGAAAGAGCAGTACTTC. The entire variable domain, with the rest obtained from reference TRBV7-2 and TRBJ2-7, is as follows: GAGVSQSPSNKVTEKGKDVELRCDPISGHTALYWYRQSLGQGLEFLIYFQGNSAPDKSGLPSDRFSAERTGGSVSTLTIQRTQQEDSAVYLCASSLASKEQYFGPGTRLTVT.

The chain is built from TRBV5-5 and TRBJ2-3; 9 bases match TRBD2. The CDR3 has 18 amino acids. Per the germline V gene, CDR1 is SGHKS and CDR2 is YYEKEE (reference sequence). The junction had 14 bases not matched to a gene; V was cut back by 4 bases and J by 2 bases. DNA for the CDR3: TGTGCCAGCAGCCACTGGTGGGAGGCTAGCGGGACCACAGATACGCAGTATTTT. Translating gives CASSHWWEASGTTDTQYF.

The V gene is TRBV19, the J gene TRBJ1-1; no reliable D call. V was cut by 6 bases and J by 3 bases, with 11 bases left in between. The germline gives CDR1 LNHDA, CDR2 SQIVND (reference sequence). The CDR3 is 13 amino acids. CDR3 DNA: TGTGCCAGTAGGTTGGGTCTGGACACTGAAGCTTTCTTT. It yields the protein CASRLGLDTEAFF.

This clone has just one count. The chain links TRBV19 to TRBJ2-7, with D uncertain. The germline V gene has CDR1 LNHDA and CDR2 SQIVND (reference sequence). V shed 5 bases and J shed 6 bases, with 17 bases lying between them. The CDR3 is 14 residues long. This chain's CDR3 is CASSAGALWREQYF. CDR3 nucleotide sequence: TGTGCCAGTAGTGCCGGTGCGCTATGGCGCGAGCAGTACTTC.

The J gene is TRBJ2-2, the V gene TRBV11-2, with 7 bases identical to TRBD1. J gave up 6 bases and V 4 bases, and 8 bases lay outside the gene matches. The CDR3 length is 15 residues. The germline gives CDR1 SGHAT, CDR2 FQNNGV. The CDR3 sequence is CASSYRGLAAGELFF. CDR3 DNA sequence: TGTGCCAGCAGCTACAGGGGTTTGGCTGCCGGGGAGCTGTTTTTT.

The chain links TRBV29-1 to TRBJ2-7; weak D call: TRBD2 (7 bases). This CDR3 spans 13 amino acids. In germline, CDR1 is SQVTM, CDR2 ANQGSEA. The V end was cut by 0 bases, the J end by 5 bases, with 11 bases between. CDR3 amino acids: CSVEEGGHNEQYF. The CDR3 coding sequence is TGCAGCGTTGAAGAGGGGGGGCATAACGAGCAGTACTTC.

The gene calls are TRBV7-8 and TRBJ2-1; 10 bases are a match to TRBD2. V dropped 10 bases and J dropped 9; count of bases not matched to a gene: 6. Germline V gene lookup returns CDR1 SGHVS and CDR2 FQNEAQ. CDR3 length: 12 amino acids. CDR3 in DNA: TGTGCCATTACACTAGCGGGAAGTGAGCAGTTCTTC. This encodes CAITLAGSEQFF.

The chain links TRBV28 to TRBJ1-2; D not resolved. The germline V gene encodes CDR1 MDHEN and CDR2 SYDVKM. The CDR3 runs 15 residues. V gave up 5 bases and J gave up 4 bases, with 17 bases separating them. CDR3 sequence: CASSHTGDYTYGYTF. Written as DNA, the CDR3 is TGTGCCAGCAGTCATACCGGGGATTACACCTATGGCTACACCTTC.

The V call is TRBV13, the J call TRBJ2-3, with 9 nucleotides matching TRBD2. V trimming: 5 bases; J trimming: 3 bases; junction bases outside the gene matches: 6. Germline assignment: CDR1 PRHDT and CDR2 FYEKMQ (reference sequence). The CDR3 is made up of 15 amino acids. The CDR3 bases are TGTGCCAGCAGCCCCGGACTAGCGATAACAGATACGCAGTATTTT. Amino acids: CASSPGLAITDTQYF.

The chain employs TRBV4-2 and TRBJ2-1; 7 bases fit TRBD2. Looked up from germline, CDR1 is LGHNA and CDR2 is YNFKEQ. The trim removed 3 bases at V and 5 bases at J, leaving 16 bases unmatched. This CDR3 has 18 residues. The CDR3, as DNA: TGTGCCAGCAGCCAGGGGTACCGGACTAGTCTTCGCGACAATGAGCAGTTCTTC. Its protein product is CASSQGYRTSLRDNEQFF.

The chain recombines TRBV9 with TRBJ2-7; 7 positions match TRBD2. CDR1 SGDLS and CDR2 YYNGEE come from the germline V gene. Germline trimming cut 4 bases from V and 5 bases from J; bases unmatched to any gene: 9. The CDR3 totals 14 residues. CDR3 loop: CASSTGGRAHEQYF. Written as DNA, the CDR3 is TGTGCCAGCAGCACGGGAGGCCGGGCCCACGAGCAGTACTTC.

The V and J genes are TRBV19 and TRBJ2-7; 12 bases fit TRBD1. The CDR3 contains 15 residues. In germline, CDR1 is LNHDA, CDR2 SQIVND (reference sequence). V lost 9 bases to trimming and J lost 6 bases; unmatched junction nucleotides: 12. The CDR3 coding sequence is TGTGCCAGCTCAATAAGCGGGACAGGGGGCGGCGAGCAGTACTTC. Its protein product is CASSISGTGGGEQYF.

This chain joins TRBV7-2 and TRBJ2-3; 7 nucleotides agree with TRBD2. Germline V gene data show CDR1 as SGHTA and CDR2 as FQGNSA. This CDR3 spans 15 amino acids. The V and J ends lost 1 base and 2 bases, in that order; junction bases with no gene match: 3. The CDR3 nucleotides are TGTGCCAGCAGCTTAGATGGGAGGGTCACAGATACGCAGTATTTT. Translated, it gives CASSLDGRVTDTQYF.

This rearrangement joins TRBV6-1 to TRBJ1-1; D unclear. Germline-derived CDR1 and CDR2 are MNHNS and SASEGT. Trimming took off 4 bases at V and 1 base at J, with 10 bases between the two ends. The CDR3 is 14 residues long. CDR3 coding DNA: TGTGCCAGCAGTGCCCGGACGGGGAACACTGAAGCTTTCTTT. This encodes CASSARTGNTEAFF.

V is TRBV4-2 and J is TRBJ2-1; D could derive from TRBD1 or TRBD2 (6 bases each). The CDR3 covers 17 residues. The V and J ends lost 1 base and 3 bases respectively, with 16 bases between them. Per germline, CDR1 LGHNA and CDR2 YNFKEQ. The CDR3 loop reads CASSQVGGGSGYNEQFF. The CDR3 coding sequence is TGTGCCAGCAGCCAAGTAGGGGGAGGATCGGGCTACAATGAGCAGTTCTTC.